Presented here are 3 T cell receptor beta chains from one specimen sequenced in a study of OX40 agonist ivuxolimab in advanced cancers. Libraries were prepared through the immunoSEQ multiplex PCR assay. In its TCRdb copy, this immuneACCESS table keeps in-frame sequences only and misses some clones. Where compared with another copy, unresolved V genes explain less than half of these, and the others have no known cause. Recorded for this sample are 55,000 to 80,000 clones; around 86% of them occurred a single time. The ten largest account for about 1% of the sample. Material: CD4+ or CD8+ T cells sorted from blood, obtained in a trial of the OX40 agonist ivuxolimab. The receptor set was obtained from an adult with an advanced solid tumor such as melanoma, head and neck, liver or kidney cancer.

The V and J genes are TRBV4-2 and TRBJ2-2; 10 bases agree with TRBD2. CDR3 size: 20 residues. With 1 base clipped from V and 6 bases from J, the junction kept 17 bases outside the gene matches. Germline assignment: CDR1 LGHNA and CDR2 YNFKEQ. CDR3 amino acids: CASSQVGRGGIAGGSGELFF. The CDR3 DNA follows: TGTGCCAGCAGCCAAGTAGGCAGGGGAGGGATAGCGGGAGGTTCCGGGGAGCTGTTTTTT.

The count of this clone is one. This chain connects TRBV4-2 to TRBJ1-4, with D unresolved. The CDR3 is 13 residues long. Trimming took 3 bases from V and 6 from J, leaving 8 bases between them. Germline loops: CDR1 LGHNA, CDR2 YNFKEQ. Here the CDR3 DNA reads TGTGCCAGCAGCCAGGCTGTATATGAAAAACTGTTTTTT. Protein: CASSQAVYEKLFF.

This chain links TRBV7-2 with TRBJ1-1; D possibly corresponds to TRBD1 (6 bases). V was pared by 5 bases and J by 2 bases, with 15 bases between. The CDR3 is made up of 15 amino acids. From germline, CDR1 is SGHTA and CDR2 FQGNSA. CDR3: CASSPGGLLNTEAFF. The CDR3 region has the DNA TGTGCCAGCAGCCCGGGGGGCCTTTTAAACACTGAAGCTTTCTTT.